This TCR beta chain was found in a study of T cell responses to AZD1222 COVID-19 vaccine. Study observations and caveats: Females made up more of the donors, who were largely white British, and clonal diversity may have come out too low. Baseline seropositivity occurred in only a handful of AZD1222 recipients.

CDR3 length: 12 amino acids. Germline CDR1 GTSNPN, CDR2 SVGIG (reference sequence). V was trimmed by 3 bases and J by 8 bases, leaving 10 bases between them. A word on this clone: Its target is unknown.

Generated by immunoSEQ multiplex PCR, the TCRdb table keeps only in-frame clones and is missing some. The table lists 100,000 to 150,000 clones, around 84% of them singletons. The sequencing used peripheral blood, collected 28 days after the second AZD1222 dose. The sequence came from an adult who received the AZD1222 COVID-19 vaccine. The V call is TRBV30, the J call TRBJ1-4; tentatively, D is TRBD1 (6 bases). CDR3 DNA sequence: TGTGCCTGGAGCGGGGGGCAAGAAAAACTGTTTTTT. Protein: CAWSGGQEKLFF.